Listed below are T cell receptor beta chains from one sample, sequenced in a study of shared clonotypes between healthy human individuals. Method: immunoSEQ multiplex PCR; TCRdb's copy keeps in-frame clones and lacks some. This table holds 850,000 to 1,200,000 clones, approximately 72% found once. Sequencing was done on a sample of memory CD4+ T cells sorted from blood. The receptor set was obtained from a man younger than 35 in good health. CDR3s include the opening cysteine and the closing phenylalanine or tryptophan. The D gene is left open where the match is weak. Clone size appears in some rows only: once, few, many, or a class for an expanded clone.

d_call j_call clone_size v_call cdr3_aa cdr3_nt
NA TRBJ1-5 NA TRBV30 CAWSVAGQGGNQPQHF TGTGCCTGGAGTGTAGCAGGGCAGGGAGGCAATCAGCCCCAGCATTTT
NA TRBJ1-5 NA TRBV6-1 CASNTPGINQPQHF TGTGCCAGTAATACCCCGGGGATCAATCAGCCCCAGCATTTT
NA TRBJ2-5 once TRBV6-5 CASSYGGQETQYF TGTGCCAGCAGTTACGGCGGTCAAGAGACCCAGTACTTC
TRBD1 TRBJ1-2 NA TRBV18 CASSIGTGQFYGYTF TGTGCCAGCTCTATTGGGACAGGCCAGTTCTATGGCTACACCTTC
NA TRBJ2-2 few TRBV2 CASRPRQFNTGELFF TGTGCCAGCAGGCCACGACAGTTTAACACCGGGGAGCTGTTTTTT
TRBD1 TRBJ2-7 NA TRBV6-5 CASSSNRGPYEQYF TGTGCCAGCAGTTCCAACAGGGGCCCCTACGAGCAGTACTTC
NA TRBJ1-1 NA TRBV7-2 CASSLVQGFTEAFF TGTGCCAGCAGCTTAGTTCAGGGTTTCACTGAAGCTTTCTTT
NA TRBJ1-2 NA TRBV18 CASSVTAINYGYTF TGTGCCAGCTCAGTGACAGCTATTAACTATGGCTACACCTTC
NA TRBJ2-2 NA TRBV9 CASSARGVAGELFF TGTGCCAGCAGCGCACGAGGGGTTGCCGGGGAGCTGTTTTTT
NA TRBJ1-2 few TRBV30 CAWSVRRANHNYGYTF TGTGCCTGGAGTGTACGGCGAGCAAACCATAACTATGGCTACACCTTC
NA TRBJ2-1 NA TRBV7-3 CASSLNPFSYNEQFF TGTGCCAGCAGCTTAAATCCTTTCTCCTACAATGAGCAGTTCTTC
NA TRBJ2-1 NA TRBV19 CASSMTVYNEQFF TGTGCCAGTAGTATGACTGTCTACAATGAGCAGTTCTTC
TRBD1 TRBJ2-7 NA TRBV18 CASSPGQGGSYEQYF TGTGCCAGCTCCCCTGGACAGGGGGGATCCTACGAGCAGTACTTC
NA TRBJ2-7 NA TRBV6-1 CASSLYEQYF TGTGCCAGCAGTCTCTACGAGCAGTACTTC
TRBD1 TRBJ2-7 NA TRBV6-6 CASSSDRGGEQYF TGTGCCAGCAGTTCTGACAGGGGAGGCGAGCAGTACTTC
NA TRBJ1-2 NA TRBV30 CAWRVLSRGYTF TGTGCCTGGAGGGTCTTGTCGAGGGGCTACACCTTC
NA TRBJ1-1 NA TRBV2 CASSVLPLRAGSTTEAFF TGTGCCAGCAGCGTATTACCACTAAGGGCGGGAAGTACCACTGAAGCTTTCTTT
TRBD1 TRBJ2-2 once TRBV9 CASSPKGGTGLPGELFF TGTGCCAGCAGCCCTAAGGGGGGGACAGGGCTCCCCGGGGAGCTGTTTTTT
NA TRBJ2-4 NA TRBV6-4 CASSEWRASDIQYF TGTGCCAGCAGTGAATGGCGGGCCTCGGACATTCAGTACTTC
TRBD1 TRBJ2-7 NA TRBV6-1 CASSRDRGSYEQYF TGTGCCAGCAGTCGGGACAGGGGAAGCTACGAGCAGTACTTC
NA TRBJ1-6 NA TRBV25-1 CASSAEFTSPLHF TGTGCCAGCAGTGCCGAATTCACGTCACCCCTCCACTTT
NA TRBJ1-1 NA TRBV2 CASSIRVTEAFF TGTGCCAGCAGTATACGGGTTACTGAAGCTTTCTTT
TRBD1 TRBJ1-2 NA TRBV5-4 CASSLDAGQGAHGYTF TGTGCCAGCAGCTTGGATGCCGGACAGGGGGCGCATGGCTACACCTTC
TRBD1 TRBJ2-7 few TRBV5-6 CASSFGDRVNEQYF TGTGCCAGCAGCTTTGGAGACAGGGTTAATGAGCAGTACTTC
TRBD2 TRBJ2-7 NA TRBV5-4 CASSLGATSGGEQYF TGTGCCAGCAGCTTGGGGGCCACTAGCGGGGGCGAGCAGTACTTC
TRBD1 TRBJ2-1 NA TRBV5-1 CASSLAGTGNNEQFF TGCGCCAGCAGCTTGGCCGGGACAGGAAACAATGAGCAGTTCTTC
TRBD2 TRBJ2-4 few TRBV2 CASSDLASGSGIQYF TGTGCCAGCAGTGATTTGGCTAGCGGGAGTGGCATTCAGTACTTC
NA TRBJ2-1 NA TRBV14 CASSLPGQRNEQFF TGTGCCAGCAGCCTGCCCGGGCAACGAAATGAGCAGTTCTTC
NA TRBJ2-7 NA TRBV14 CASSQAGAAGYEQYF TGTGCCAGCAGCCAAGCGGGGGCGGCAGGGTACGAGCAGTACTTC
NA TRBJ2-3 NA TRBV30 CAWSGQSTDTQYF TGTGCCTGGAGTGGGCAAAGCACAGATACGCAGTATTTT
TRBD1 TRBJ2-7 NA TRBV6-5 CASTRDRKTYEQYF TGTGCCAGTACCCGGGACAGAAAAACCTACGAGCAGTACTTC
NA TRBJ1-2 NA TRBV2 CAIRTLFTTDYGYTF TGTGCCATACGAACCTTGTTTACAACCGACTATGGCTACACCTTC
TRBD2 TRBJ2-7 NA TRBV19 CASSGTRGSSYEQYF TGTGCCAGTAGTGGGACTAGGGGGAGCTCCTACGAGCAGTACTTC
NA TRBJ1-1 NA TRBV5-1 CASSLATGTEAFF TGCGCCAGCAGCCTAGCTACGGGGACTGAAGCTTTCTTT
NA TRBJ2-7 few TRBV7-9 CASSLDEGVEQYF TGTGCCAGCAGCTTAGACGAGGGTGTCGAGCAGTACTTC
TRBD2 TRBJ2-7 NA TRBV6-5 CASSLLAGGYEQYF TGTGCCAGCAGCCTTCTAGCGGGGGGATACGAGCAGTACTTC
TRBD2 TRBJ2-7 NA TRBV2 CASSDVSLRGAPYEQYF TGTGCCAGCAGTGATGTGTCGTTGCGGGGGGCCCCCTACGAGCAGTACTTC
NA TRBJ1-1 NA TRBV30 CAWSARGVEAFF TGTGCCTGGAGTGCCCGAGGGGTTGAAGCTTTCTTT
TRBD1 TRBJ1-3 NA TRBV5-1 CASSPLGQGAGNTIYF TGCGCCAGCAGCCCCCTCGGGCAGGGGGCTGGAAACACCATATATTTT
NA TRBJ2-1 NA TRBV28 CASSLSYNEQFF TGTGCCAGCAGTTTATCCTACAATGAGCAGTTCTTC
NA TRBJ2-6 NA TRBV30 CAWSRRGSGANVLTF TGTGCCTGGAGCCGGAGGGGGTCTGGGGCCAACGTCCTGACTTTC
NA TRBJ2-1 NA TRBV18 CASSPQITGDTRNEQFF TGTGCCAGCTCACCACAAATAACGGGAGACACGAGGAATGAGCAGTTCTTC
TRBD2 TRBJ2-2 NA TRBV30 CAWDSGRNTGELFF TGTGCCTGGGATAGCGGGAGGAACACCGGGGAGCTGTTTTTT
NA TRBJ1-1 NA TRBV18 CASSPLNTEAFF TGTGCCAGCTCACCCCTGAACACTGAAGCTTTCTTT
NA TRBJ1-2 NA TRBV11-2 CASRAANYGYTF TGTGCCAGCCGGGCGGCTAACTATGGCTACACCTTC
NA TRBJ2-5 NA TRBV28 CASSLGGQETQYF TGTGCCAGCAGTTTGGGGGGCCAAGAGACCCAGTACTTC
TRBD2 TRBJ2-5 NA TRBV7-6 CASSSRPGLATETQYF TGTGCCAGCAGCTCCCGGCCGGGACTAGCGACGGAGACCCAGTACTTC
TRBD1 TRBJ1-4 NA TRBV5-1 CASSTGQGGNEKLFF TGCGCCAGCAGCACGGGACAGGGAGGTAATGAAAAACTGTTTTTT
NA TRBJ1-1 NA TRBV20-1 CSARWNTEAFF TGCAGTGCAAGATGGAACACTGAAGCTTTCTTT
NA TRBJ1-5 NA TRBV5-8 CASSLEGSGFQPQHF TGTGCCAGCAGCTTGGAGGGGTCAGGGTTCCAGCCCCAGCATTTT
TRBD1 TRBJ2-4 NA TRBV4-1 CASSPRTGDLAKNIQYF TGCGCCAGCAGCCCTAGGACAGGGGATCTAGCCAAAAACATTCAGTACTTC
TRBD1 TRBJ1-5 NA TRBV30 CAWSGGQGATNSNQPQHF TGTGCCTGGAGTGGGGGACAGGGGGCCACGAATAGCAATCAGCCCCAGCATTTT
TRBD1 TRBJ2-7 NA TRBV6-1 CASSVGTGLSYEQYF TGTGCCAGCAGTGTCGGGACAGGGTTGTCCTACGAGCAGTACTTC
NA TRBJ2-7 NA TRBV2 CASSERRSNEQYF TGTGCCAGCAGTGAAAGGCGGAGCAACGAGCAGTACTTC
NA TRBJ1-2 few TRBV10-3 CAISAGIGYTF TGTGCCATCAGTGCTGGGATAGGCTACACCTTC
TRBD1 TRBJ2-3 NA TRBV18 CASSFGQGGSDTQYF TGTGCCAGCTCATTTGGACAGGGGGGATCAGATACGCAGTATTTT
NA TRBJ2-3 NA TRBV10-3 CACGGGSNTDTQYF TGTGCCTGCGGCGGAGGGTCTAACACAGATACGCAGTATTTT